One sample yielded the 31 T cell receptor beta chains listed below, sequenced in a study of cytomegalovirus exposure and HLA in healthy donors. PCR used 60 Vbeta primers and 13 Jbeta primers. The protocol was immunoSEQ multiplex PCR, while the TCRdb copy is restricted to in-frame clones and leaves out a portion. The sample includes 150,000 to 250,000 clones, around 86% of them seen just once. Sequencing input: PBMCs. All receptors derive from a woman aged 50 to 60 in good health and CMV-seropositive.

The rearrangement links TRBV29-1 to TRBJ1-1; TRBD1 might be the D (5 bases). The CDR3 covers 13 residues. Trimming took off 1 base at V and 3 bases at J, with 9 bases between the two ends. Germline assignment: CDR1 SQVTM and CDR2 ANQGSEA. The CDR3 DNA sequence: TGCAGCGTTGAAGCCTACAGGTACACTGAAGCTTTCTTT. It is translated as CSVEAYRYTEAFF.

This chain connects TRBV6-6 to TRBJ1-2; D is perhaps TRBD1 (6 bases). The CDR3 totals 14 residues. V was trimmed by 0 bases and J by 10 bases, leaving 15 bases between them. The germline V gene encodes CDR1 MNHNY and CDR2 SVGAGI (reference sequence). The CDR3 DNA sequence: TGTGCCAGCAGTTACTCGCCAGAGGACAGCCTCTACACCTTC. It yields the protein CASSYSPEDSLYTF.

The V call is TRBV18, the J call TRBJ2-2; 7 nucleotides align to TRBD1. The CDR3 extends over 18 amino acids. Unmatched junction bases numbered 16, after V lost 6 bases and J lost 3 bases. Germline loops: CDR1 KGHSH, CDR2 LQKENI. CDR3 sequence: CASSPGTEALGDTGELFF. The CDR3 region has the DNA TGTGCCAGCTCCCCTGGGACAGAGGCGCTCGGGGACACCGGGGAGCTGTTTTTT.

The chain uses TRBV28 and TRBJ1-4, with 8 bases matching TRBD1. V dropped 5 bases and J dropped 5; count of bases not matched to a gene: 4. The CDR3 is 14 amino acids. Germline CDR1 and CDR2: MDHEN and SYDVKM. The CDR3 DNA is TGTGCCAGCAGTCAGACAGGGGTGAATGAAAAACTGTTTTTT. Translation gives CASSQTGVNEKLFF.

CDR3 sequence reads: CSVDSGGEQYF. Written as DNA, the CDR3 is TGCAGCGTGGACTCGGGGGGGGAGCAGTACTTC. The chain carries TRBV29-1 and TRBJ2-7; 8 positions agree with TRBD2. Germline V gives CDR1 SQVTM, CDR2 ANQGSEA. V dropped 6 bases and J dropped 7; count of bases not matched to a gene: 5. CDR3 length: 11 amino acids.

The rearrangement links TRBV5-5 to TRBJ2-5; 8 nucleotides agree with TRBD2. CDR1 is SGHKS, CDR2 YYEKEE, per germline (reference sequence). This CDR3 contains 16 residues. The V gene end was trimmed by 2 bases and the J gene end by 1 base; junction bases not matched to a gene: 7. CDR3 loop: CASSFAVAGSQETQYF. The CDR3 region has the DNA TGTGCCAGCAGCTTTGCAGTAGCGGGGTCCCAAGAGACCCAGTACTTC. Based on the CDR3 plus reference TRBV5-5 and TRBJ2-5, the full variable domain is DAGVTQSPTHLIKTRGQQVTLRCSPISGHKSVSWYQQVLGQGPQFIFQYYEKEERGRGNFPDRFSARQFPNYSSELNVNALLLGDSALYLCASSFAVAGSQETQYFGPGTRLLVL.

The chain has TRBV18 and TRBJ2-3; 13 bases agree with TRBD2. CDR1 and CDR2 (germline): KGHSH, LQKENI. CDR3 length equals 19 residues. J lost 1 base, V lost 2 bases, and 9 bases had no gene match. CDR3 region: CASSPSEAGTSGGTDTQYF. CDR3 nucleotide sequence: TGTGCCAGCTCACCATCAGAGGCCGGGACTAGCGGGGGCACAGATACGCAGTATTTT.

The V call is TRBV5-4, the J call TRBJ2-3, with D perhaps matching TRBD1 (5 bases). V was cut by 4 bases and J by 5 bases, with 8 bases left in between. Germline V lookup: CDR1 SGHNT, CDR2 YYREEE (reference sequence). The CDR3 totals 12 residues. CDR3 nucleotide sequence: TGTGCCAGCAGCCGACAGAAAGATACGCAGTATTTT. As protein: CASSRQKDTQYF.

The J gene is TRBJ1-2, the V gene TRBV28; D ambiguous. The CDR3 extends over 11 amino acids. From germline, CDR1 is MDHEN and CDR2 SYDVKM. V lost 5 bases, J lost 4 bases, and 5 bases lay in between. The CDR3 DNA reads TGTGCCAGCAGTAAGAGCTATGGCTACACCTTC. Protein: CASSKSYGYTF.

This clone was found a few times. CDR3 coding DNA: TGTGCCAGCAGTTTACGGGAGGGAGATGAGCAGTTCTTC. Protein sequence: CASSLREGDEQFF. This chain joins TRBV27 and TRBJ2-1; 8 nucleotides align to TRBD2. The germline V gene has CDR1 MNHEY and CDR2 SMNVEV (reference sequence). V lost 2 bases to trimming and J lost 8 bases; unmatched junction nucleotides: 2. The CDR3 totals 13 residues.

The J gene is TRBJ2-6, the V gene TRBV29-1, with D possibly TRBD1 on 6 matching bases. Germline V lookup: CDR1 SQVTM, CDR2 ANQGSEA. The CDR3 totals 14 residues. V gave up 6 bases and J gave up 2 bases, with 11 bases separating them. The CDR3 nucleotides read TGCAGCGTCGCTACAGGGCCTGGGGCCAACGTCCTGACTTTC. Translated: CSVATGPGANVLTF.

This chain joins TRBV2 and TRBJ1-3, with a possible D match to TRBD1 (6 bases). The germline CDR1 and CDR2 sequences are SNHLY and FYNNEI. Trimming left V 4 bases short and J 5 bases short, with 12 bases between. The CDR3 has 14 residues. The CDR3 protein is CASSGSGGRNTIYF. As DNA, the CDR3 is TGTGCCAGCAGTGGATCTGGGGGCAGAAACACCATATATTTT.

In this sample, this clone turned up a few times. This rearrangement joins TRBV6-5 to TRBJ1-1; possible D gene TRBD1, 5 bases. CDR1 and CDR2 from the germline V gene are MNHEY and SVGAGI. The CDR3 spans 15 residues. V lost 0 bases and J 4 bases, leaving 12 bases between the germline ends. The CDR3 DNA reads TGTGCCAGCAGTTACTCGAACGCCGGGGGCACTGAAGCTTTCTTT. As protein: CASSYSNAGGTEAFF.

The CDR3 DNA follows: TGTGCCAGCAGACAGACAGGGGGAGAGACCCAGTACTTC. It encodes CASRQTGGETQYF. This chain uses TRBV2 with TRBJ2-5; 9 bases are shared with TRBD1. Trimming removed 6 bases from V and 4 bases from J; junction bases left unmatched: 3. There are 13 residues in the CDR3. CDR1 SNHLY and CDR2 FYNNEI come from the germline V gene.

This rearrangement joins TRBV28 to TRBJ2-4; TRBD2 agrees at 11 bases. CDR3 length equals 15 residues. Looked up from germline, CDR1 is MDHEN and CDR2 is SYDVKM. J gave up 2 bases and V 9 bases, and 6 bases lay outside the gene matches. CDR3 loop: CASISGGVTKNIQYF. The DNA for the CDR3 is TGTGCCAGTATTAGCGGGGGGGTGACCAAAAACATTCAGTACTTC. Combining the CDR3 with reference TRBV28 and TRBJ2-4 gives the whole variable domain DVKVTQSSRYLVKRTGEKVFLECVQDMDHENMFWYRQDPGLGLRLIYFSYDVKMKEKGDIPEGYSVSREKKERFSLILESASTNQTSMYLCASISGGVTKNIQYFGAGTRLSVL.

This clone came up a few times. This chain connects TRBV12-2 to TRBJ2-7; the DNA was not compared with TRBD2, the D call given in the table. TRBV12-2 is classified as a pseudogene. This CDR3 is 19 amino acids long. The CDR3 reads CASRPRLGVSVAASYEQYF. Written as DNA, the CDR3 is TGTGCAAGTCGCCCGAGATTGGGGGTGTCGGTAGCGGCCTCCTACGAGCAGTACTTC.

CDR3 DNA: TGTGCCAGCAGCTTAGTCGAGGGGGCCGGGGAGCTGTTTTTT. Translated: CASSLVEGAGELFF. The rearrangement uses TRBV7-8 and TRBJ2-2; weak D call: TRBD1 (6 bases). In germline, CDR1 is SGHVS, CDR2 FQNEAQ. This CDR3 is built from 14 residues. The V gene lost 1 base and the J gene lost 6 bases, with 9 bases spanning the gap.

The chain couples TRBV5-4 to TRBJ1-2, with D possibly TRBD1 on 5 matching bases. CDR1 is SGHNT and CDR2 is YYREEE in the germline V gene (reference sequence). The CDR3 runs to 17 residues. Trimming removed 3 bases at V and 4 bases at J, with 22 bases between. The CDR3 is CASSSLRGTATTYGYTF. The DNA of the CDR3 is TGTGCCAGCAGCTCGTTACGGGGGACGGCAACCACCTATGGCTACACCTTC.

V usage is TRBV6-1 and J usage is TRBJ2-7; D might be TRBD1 (6 bases). The CDR3 is 15 residues long. Trimming removed 6 bases from V and 6 bases from J, with 21 bases in between. Germline V lookup: CDR1 MNHNS, CDR2 SASEGT. This chain's CDR3 is CASRRTDSYLGEQYF. As DNA, the CDR3 is TGTGCCAGCAGGAGGACAGATTCCTATTTGGGCGAGCAGTACTTC.

This chain connects TRBV27 to TRBJ1-2; TRBD1 is a possible D gene (6 bases). This CDR3 region has 16 residues. Trimming shortened V by 5 bases and J by 7 bases, and 23 bases separated the two germline ends. Germline CDR1 MNHEY, CDR2 SMNVEV (reference sequence). The CDR3 loop reads CASSPRVSRGRGGYTF. As DNA, the CDR3 is TGTGCCAGCAGTCCAAGAGTTAGTCGTGGCAGGGGTGGCTACACCTTC.

The chain carries TRBV4-1 and TRBJ2-5; 7 bases line up with TRBD1. V lost 2 bases and J lost 1; bases outside the gene matches: 4. Germline lookup yields CDR1 MGHRA and CDR2 YSYEKL. The CDR3 loop spans 15 amino acids. The CDR3 coding sequence is TGCGCCAGCAGCCAAACCGGGACAGTCCAAGAGACCCAGTACTTC. This codes for CASSQTGTVQETQYF.

The V gene is TRBV29-1, the J gene TRBJ2-1; the match to TRBD2 covers 16 bases. The V segment lost 7 bases and the J segment 3 bases; nucleotides outside the gene matches: 9. CDR3 size: 17 residues. CDR1 and CDR2 from the germline V gene are SQVTM and ANQGSEA. The CDR3 protein is CSGSGLAGGPVYNEQFF. CDR3 in DNA: TGCAGCGGGTCGGGACTAGCGGGAGGGCCGGTCTACAATGAGCAGTTCTTC.

This chain connects TRBV25-1 to TRBJ1-5; 8 bases match TRBD1. The trim removed 3 bases at V and 6 bases at J, leaving 1 base unmatched. This CDR3 has 13 residues. The V gene's germline CDR1 is MGHDK and CDR2 SYGVNS. The CDR3 here is CASSETGAQPQHF. The DNA of the CDR3 is TGTGCCAGCAGTGAGACAGGGGCTCAGCCCCAGCATTTT.

This CDR3 reads CASSASRRPYNEQFF. CDR3 DNA sequence: TGTGCCAGCAGCGCCTCTAGGAGGCCCTACAATGAGCAGTTCTTC. V gene TRBV7-9 combines with J gene TRBJ2-1; D might be TRBD2 (5 bases). The CDR3 has 15 amino acids. The V and J ends lost 5 bases and 2 bases respectively, with 13 bases between them. In germline, CDR1 is SEHNR, CDR2 FQNEAQ (reference sequence).

This clone has only a few counts. The chain combines TRBV5-6 with TRBJ2-1; 9 positions agree with TRBD1. Trimming cost V 4 bases and J 5 bases; bases outside gene matches: 7. This CDR3 has 15 residues. In germline, CDR1 is SGHDT, CDR2 YYEEEE. CDR3 bases: TGTGCCAGCAGCCTCCGGACAGGGGCGGACAATGAGCAGTTCTTC. Translated, it gives CASSLRTGADNEQFF.

The J gene is TRBJ2-2, the V gene TRBV14; 8 bases match TRBD2. The CDR3 spans 16 residues. The ends lost 1 base at V and 0 bases at J; junction bases unmatched: 1. CDR1 and CDR2 (germline): SGHDN, FVKESK. CDR3 nucleotides: TGTGCCAGCAGCCAAGTAGCGGGGTCGAACACCGGGGAGCTGTTTTTT. Its translation is CASSQVAGSNTGELFF.

This clone was recorded only once. The V gene is TRBV6-6, the J gene TRBJ1-2, with a tentative D call TRBD1 (5 bases). The V and J ends lost 7 bases and 3 bases respectively, with 12 bases between them. The CDR3 totals 13 residues. Germline V gene sequence: CDR1 MNHNY, CDR2 SVGAGI (reference sequence). Here the CDR3 DNA reads TGTGCCAGCACCTCCGGCAGGGACTATGGCTACACCTTC. It is translated as CASTSGRDYGYTF.

This clone was seen a handful of times. The chain links TRBV28 to TRBJ2-7; no clear D gene. The V and J ends lost 5 bases and 3 bases respectively, with 5 bases between them. Germline V gene data show CDR1 as MDHEN and CDR2 as SYDVKM. The CDR3 is 11 residues long. The CDR3 nucleotides are TGTGCCAGCAGTCAGAACTACGAGCAGTACTTC. This sequence encodes CASSQNYEQYF.

This clone was picked up a small number of times. The rearrangement uses TRBV28 and TRBJ2-3; 10 nucleotides line up with TRBD1. This CDR3 is built from 16 residues. Germline CDR1 and CDR2: MDHEN and SYDVKM. The V segment lost 4 bases and the J segment 7 bases; nucleotides outside the gene matches: 11. The CDR3 loop is CASSSVGDRGEHTQYF. The CDR3 nucleotides read TGTGCCAGCAGTTCTGTGGGGGACAGGGGCGAACATACGCAGTATTTT.

V usage is TRBV10-3 and J usage is TRBJ2-7; tentatively, D is TRBD1 (6 bases). CDR3 length: 14 residues. Germline V gene lookup returns CDR1 ENHRY and CDR2 SYGVKD. The V and J ends lost 3 bases and 8 bases respectively, with 17 bases between them. CDR3 protein: CAISDETRGGKQYF. CDR3 in DNA: TGTGCCATCAGTGACGAGACCAGAGGGGGAAAGCAGTACTTC.

The sample holds one count of this clone. The rearrangement joins TRBV18 to TRBJ2-1, with D perhaps TRBD1 (5 bases). The germline V gene has CDR1 KGHSH and CDR2 LQKENI. Trimming removed 6 bases at V and 4 bases at J, with 13 bases between. CDR3 length equals 14 residues. The CDR3 coding sequence is TGTGCCAGCTCTCTATCGACAGATTACAATGAGCAGTTCTTC. Translating it yields CASSLSTDYNEQFF.